What follows describes a single TCR beta chain. The record originates from a study of Graves' ophthalmopathy and Graves' hyperthyroidism. The CDR3 has 19 amino acids. The trim removed 5 bases at V and 0 bases at J, leaving 17 bases unmatched. Germline V CDR1 and CDR2: MNHEY, SVGAGI. Amplified material comprised TCR beta CDR3 regions derived from RNA transcripts. RT-PCR in the first round used HTBI primers; a second-round multiplex PCR followed. TCRdb processed the multiplex PCR reads anew with MiXCR; each CDR3 protein has one entry. The sample lists approximately 1.2 million distinct CDR3 sequences, less than 45% seen once, with 11% in the top ten. Researchers turned away patients with other autoimmune diseases, uncontrolled infections, pregnancy or lactation. Clinical symptoms, serum thyroxine, TRAb, thyroid ultrasound and orbital computed tomography determined diagnosis.

This receptor was identified in an adult man with Graves' hyperthyroidism. The specimen was peripheral blood or thyroid tissue (not recorded which). The chain is built from TRBV6-5 and TRBJ1-1, with TRBD1 matching over 8 bases. CDR3: CASSQTRDRMIGMNTEAFF. The CDR3, as DNA: TGTGCCAGCAGTCAGACACGGGACAGGATGATTGGGATGAACACTGAAGCTTTCTTT.